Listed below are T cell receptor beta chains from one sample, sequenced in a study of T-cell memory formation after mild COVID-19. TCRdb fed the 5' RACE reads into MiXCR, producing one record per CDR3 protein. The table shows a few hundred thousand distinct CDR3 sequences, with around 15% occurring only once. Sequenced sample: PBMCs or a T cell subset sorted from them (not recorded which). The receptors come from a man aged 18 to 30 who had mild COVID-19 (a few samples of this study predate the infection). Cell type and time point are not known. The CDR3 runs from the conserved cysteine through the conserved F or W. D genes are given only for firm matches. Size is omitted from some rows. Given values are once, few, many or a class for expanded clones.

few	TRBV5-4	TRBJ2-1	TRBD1	TGTGCCAGCACCTTACAGGGGGCCTCCTACAATGAGCAGTTCTTC	CASTLQGASYNEQFF
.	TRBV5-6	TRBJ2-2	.	TGTGCCAGCAGCTACACCCTGCCCCCCGGGGAGCTGTTTTTT	CASSYTLPPGELFF
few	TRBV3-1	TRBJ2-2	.	TGTGCCAGCAGCCCGAAAAGCCCCGAGGTATGGGGAAACACCGGGGAGCTGTTTTTT	CASSPKSPEVWGNTGELFF
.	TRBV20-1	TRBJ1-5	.	TGCAGTGCTAGAGTCGTTGGCAACAATCAGCCCCAGCATTTT	CSARVVGNNQPQHF
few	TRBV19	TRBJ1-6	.	TGTGCCAGTACCCCCACAGGGAACTCCTATAATTCACCCCTCCACTTT	CASTPTGNSYNSPLHF
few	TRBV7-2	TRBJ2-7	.	TGTGCCAGCAGCCTCGCCCGAGGGGCCGAGCAGTACTTC	CASSLARGAEQYF
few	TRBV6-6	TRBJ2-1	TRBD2	TGTGCCAGCAACGCTGCCGGGGGGACCATATACAATGAGCAGTTCTTC	CASNAAGGTIYNEQFF
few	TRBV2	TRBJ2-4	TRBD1	TGTGCCAGCACCCCGGGACAGGGTCGCGGCAAAAACATTCAGTACTTC	CASTPGQGRGKNIQYF
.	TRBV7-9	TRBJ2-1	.	TGTGCCAGCAGCTACCGCGGCGGGGCGCCATGGGAGCAGTTCTTC	CASSYRGGAPWEQFF
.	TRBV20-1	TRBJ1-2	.	TGCAGTGCCCCCGGCCGAGGGGGTCTTAGCTATGGCTACACCTTC	CSAPGRGGLSYGYTF
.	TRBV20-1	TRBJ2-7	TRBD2	TGCAGTGCTAGGTCCAAGCGGGACTACGAGCAGTACTTC	CSARSKRDYEQYF
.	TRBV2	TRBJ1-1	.	TGTGCCAGCAGTGATAAAGGGGGAGACACTGAAGCTTTCTTT	CASSDKGGDTEAFF
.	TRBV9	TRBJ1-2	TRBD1	TGTGCCAGCATCGGGGGACAGGGGGCCTATGGCTACACCTTC	CASIGGQGAYGYTF
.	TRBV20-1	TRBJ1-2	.	TGCAGTGCTAGAGATGAGAATATCTATGGCTACACCTTC	CSARDENIYGYTF
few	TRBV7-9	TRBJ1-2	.	TGTGCCAGCAGCTACGGGGCTGGCTACACCTTC	CASSYGAGYTF
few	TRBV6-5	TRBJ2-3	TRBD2	TGTGCCAGCAGCCGTACACCGCTCCTAGAGGGGAGGGGAGATACGCAGTATTTT	CASSRTPLLEGRGDTQYF
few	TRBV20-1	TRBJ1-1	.	TGCAGTGCTAGAGCGGCCGGGGGCTACACTGAAGCTTTCTTT	CSARAAGGYTEAFF
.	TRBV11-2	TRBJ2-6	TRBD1	TGTGCCAGCAGCCCGAGGCAGGGGGTAGGGGCCAACGTCCTGACTTTC	CASSPRQGVGANVLTF
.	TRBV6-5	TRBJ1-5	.	TGTGCCAGCAGTTGGGGGGGAAGCAATCAGCCCCAGCATTTT	CASSWGGSNQPQHF
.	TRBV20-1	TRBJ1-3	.	TGCAGTGCCCTTGCGTCAGGGCTCGGAAACACCATATATTTT	CSALASGLGNTIYF
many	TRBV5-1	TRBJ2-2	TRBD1	TGCGCCAGCAGCTTGGGACAGGGAGTCGAAACCGGGGAGCTGTTTTTT	CASSLGQGVETGELFF
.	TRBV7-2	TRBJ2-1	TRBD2	TGTGCCAGCAGCCGCGACAAATTTCGGACTAGCGGAAGAGACCAGTTCTTC	CASSRDKFRTSGRDQFF
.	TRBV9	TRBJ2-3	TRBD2	TGTGCCAGCAGCGTAGTCGAGCGGGGGTCCACAGATACGCAGTATTTT	CASSVVERGSTDTQYF
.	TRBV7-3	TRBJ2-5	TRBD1	TGTGCCAGCAGCGCTACAGGGGGCGCAATGGAGACCCAGTACTTC	CASSATGGAMETQYF
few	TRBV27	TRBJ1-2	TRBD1	TGTGCCAGCAGCCGACAGGGGCACTATGGCTACACCTTC	CASSRQGHYGYTF
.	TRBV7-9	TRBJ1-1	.	TGTGCCAGCAGCCAGGGGTGGGGGAACACTGAAGCTTTCTTT	CASSQGWGNTEAFF
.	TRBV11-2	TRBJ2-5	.	TGTGCCAGCAGCCTTCCACGACTAGGGGAGACCCAGTACTTC	CASSLPRLGETQYF
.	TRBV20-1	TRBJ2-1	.	TGCAGCTCAGCATTGGTCCCGGGCTACAATGAGCAGTTCTTC	CSSALVPGYNEQFF
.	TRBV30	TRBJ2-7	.	TGTGCCTGCATGAGGGAGACCTACGAGCAGTACTTC	CACMRETYEQYF
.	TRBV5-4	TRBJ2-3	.	TGTGCCAGCAGCTTGAAGGCAGGGAGGACAGATACGCAGTATTTT	CASSLKAGRTDTQYF
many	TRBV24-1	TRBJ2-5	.	TGTGCCACCAGTGATGGTCCTACGGAGACCCAGTACTTC	CATSDGPTETQYF
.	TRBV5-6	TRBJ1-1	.	TGTGCCAGCTATTGGGGGAACACTGAAGCTTTCTTT	CASYWGNTEAFF
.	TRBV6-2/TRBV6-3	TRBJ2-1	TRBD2	TGTGCCAGCACCTCCACTACTTGGCGGGGGGGCAGCAATGAGCAGTTCTTC	CASTSTTWRGGSNEQFF
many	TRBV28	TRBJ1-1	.	TGTGCCAGCATACGGGGGGGCACTGAAGCTTTCTTT	CASIRGGTEAFF
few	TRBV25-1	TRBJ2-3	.	TGTGCCAGCAGCGCTGAATTGATTCCAGATACGCAGTATTTT	CASSAELIPDTQYF
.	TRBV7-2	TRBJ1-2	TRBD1	TGTGCCAGCAGCTTAGGGACAGGGGGCTTTGGCTACACCTTC	CASSLGTGGFGYTF
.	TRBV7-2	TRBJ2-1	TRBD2	TGTGCCAGCAGCCTAGGAGGACTAGCGGGGGGGTACAATGAGCAGTTCTTC	CASSLGGLAGGYNEQFF
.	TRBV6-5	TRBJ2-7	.	TGTGCCAGCAGTTCTACCGGGACGGGGGACTACGAGCAGTACTTC	CASSSTGTGDYEQYF
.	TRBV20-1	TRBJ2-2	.	TGCAGTGCTAGAGTCCGAGGGAACACCGGGGAGCTGTTTTTT	CSARVRGNTGELFF
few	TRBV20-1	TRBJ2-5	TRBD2	TGCAGTGCTAGAGATATCGGGGAGGGAGAGACCCAGTACTTC	CSARDIGEGETQYF
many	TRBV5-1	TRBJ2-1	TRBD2	TGCGCCAGCAGCTTGTCCAGCGGGGGGTACAATGAGCAGTTCTTC	CASSLSSGGYNEQFF
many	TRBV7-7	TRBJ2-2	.	TGTGCCAGCAGCTTACGGTTGGGGGGAACCGGGGAGCTGTTTTTT	CASSLRLGGTGELFF
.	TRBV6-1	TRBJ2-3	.	TGTGCCAGCAGTCTCGCCCGGGGGAGACGCACAGATACGCAGTATTTT	CASSLARGRRTDTQYF
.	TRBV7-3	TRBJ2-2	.	TGTGCCAGCACAACCACCGGGGAGCTGTTTTTT	CASTTTGELFF
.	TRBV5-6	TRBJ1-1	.	TGTGCCAGCAGCCGCAGGGGCCGCACTGAAGCTTTCTTT	CASSRRGRTEAFF
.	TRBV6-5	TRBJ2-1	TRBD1	TGTGCCAGCAGTTACTCGGGACAGGGGGAGGACAATGAGCAGTTCTTC	CASSYSGQGEDNEQFF
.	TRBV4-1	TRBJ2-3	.	TGCGCCAGCAGCCACAGAACCCTGGGAACAGGGATGGATACGCAGTATTTT	CASSHRTLGTGMDTQYF
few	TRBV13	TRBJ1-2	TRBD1	TGTGCCAGCAGCGATGGACAGGGGGCAAGGAACAACTATGGCTACACCTTC	CASSDGQGARNNYGYTF
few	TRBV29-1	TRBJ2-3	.	TGCAGCGTTGAAACCTCCACAGATACGCAGTATTTT	CSVETSTDTQYF